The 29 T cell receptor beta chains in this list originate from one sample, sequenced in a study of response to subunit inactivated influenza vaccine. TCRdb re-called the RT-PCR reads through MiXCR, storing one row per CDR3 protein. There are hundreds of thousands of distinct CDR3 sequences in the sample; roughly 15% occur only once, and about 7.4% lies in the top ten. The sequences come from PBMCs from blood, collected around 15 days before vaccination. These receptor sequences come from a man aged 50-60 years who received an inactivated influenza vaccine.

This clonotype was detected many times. This CDR3 is CASSQDEGSRELFF. Here the CDR3 DNA reads TGCGCCAGCAGCCAAGATGAGGGCTCCAGGGAGCTGTTTTTT. V usage is TRBV4-3 and J usage is TRBJ2-2; a weak D match, TRBD2 (5 bases). Trimming cost V 0 bases and J 9 bases, with 11 bases left between them. CDR1 is LGHNA and CDR2 is YSLEER in the germline V gene. The CDR3 is made up of 14 amino acids.

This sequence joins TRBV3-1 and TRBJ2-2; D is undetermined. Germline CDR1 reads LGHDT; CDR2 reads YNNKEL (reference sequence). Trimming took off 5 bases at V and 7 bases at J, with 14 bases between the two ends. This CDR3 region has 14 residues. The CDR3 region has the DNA TGTGCCAGCAGCTCGACTGAGTTGGACGGGGAGCTGTTTTTT. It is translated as CASSSTELDGELFF.

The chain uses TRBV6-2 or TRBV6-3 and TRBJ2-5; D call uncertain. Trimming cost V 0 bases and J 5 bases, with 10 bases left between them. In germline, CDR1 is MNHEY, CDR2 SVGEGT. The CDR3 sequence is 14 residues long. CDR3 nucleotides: TGTGCCAGCAGTTACTCGACGGAGAGGGAGACCCAGTACTTC. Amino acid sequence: CASSYSTERETQYF.

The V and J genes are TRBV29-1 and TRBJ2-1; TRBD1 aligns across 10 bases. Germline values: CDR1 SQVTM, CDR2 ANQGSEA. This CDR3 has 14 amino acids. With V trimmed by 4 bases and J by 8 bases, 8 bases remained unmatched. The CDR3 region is CSVVDGTGADEQFF. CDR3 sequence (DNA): TGCAGCGTTGTTGACGGGACAGGGGCGGATGAGCAGTTCTTC.

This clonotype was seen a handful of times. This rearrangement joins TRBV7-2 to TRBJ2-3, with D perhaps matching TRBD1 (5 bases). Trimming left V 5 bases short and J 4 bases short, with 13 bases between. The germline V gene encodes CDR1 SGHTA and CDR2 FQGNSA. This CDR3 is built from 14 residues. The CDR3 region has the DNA TGTGCCAGCAGCCCCCAGGTAGGGGCAGATACGCAGTATTTT. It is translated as CASSPQVGADTQYF.

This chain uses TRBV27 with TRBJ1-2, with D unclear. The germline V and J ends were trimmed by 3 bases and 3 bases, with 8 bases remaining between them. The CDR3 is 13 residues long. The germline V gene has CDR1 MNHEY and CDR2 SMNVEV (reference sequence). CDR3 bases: TGTGCCAGCAGTTTTTCTGCCTACTATGGCTACACCTTC. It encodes CASSFSAYYGYTF.

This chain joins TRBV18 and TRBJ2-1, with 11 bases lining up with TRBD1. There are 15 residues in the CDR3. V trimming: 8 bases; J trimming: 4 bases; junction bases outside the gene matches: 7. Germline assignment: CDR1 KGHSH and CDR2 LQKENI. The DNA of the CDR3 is TGTGCCAGCATGGGACAGGGGGTCGCGTACAATGAGCAGTTCTTC. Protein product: CASMGQGVAYNEQFF.

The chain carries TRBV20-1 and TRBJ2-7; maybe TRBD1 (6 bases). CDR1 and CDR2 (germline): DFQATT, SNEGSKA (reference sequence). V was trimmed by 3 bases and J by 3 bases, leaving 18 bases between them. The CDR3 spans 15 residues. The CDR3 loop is CSASGPQGTSYEQYF. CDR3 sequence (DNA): TGCAGTGCTAGTGGACCACAGGGCACCAGCTACGAGCAGTACTTC.

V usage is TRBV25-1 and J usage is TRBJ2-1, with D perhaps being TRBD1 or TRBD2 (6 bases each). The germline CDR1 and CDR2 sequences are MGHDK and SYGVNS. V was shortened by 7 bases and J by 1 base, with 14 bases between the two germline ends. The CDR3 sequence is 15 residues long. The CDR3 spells CASMFTGASYNEQFF. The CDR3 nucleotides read TGTGCCAGCATGTTTACGGGGGCGTCCTACAATGAGCAGTTCTTC.

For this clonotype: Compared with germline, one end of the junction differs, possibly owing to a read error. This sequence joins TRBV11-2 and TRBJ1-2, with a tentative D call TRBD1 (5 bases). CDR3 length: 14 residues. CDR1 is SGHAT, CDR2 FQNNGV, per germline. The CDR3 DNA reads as TGTGCCAGCAGCCCCCGGTCAGGGAACTATGGCTGCACCTTC. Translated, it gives CASSPRSGNYGCTF.

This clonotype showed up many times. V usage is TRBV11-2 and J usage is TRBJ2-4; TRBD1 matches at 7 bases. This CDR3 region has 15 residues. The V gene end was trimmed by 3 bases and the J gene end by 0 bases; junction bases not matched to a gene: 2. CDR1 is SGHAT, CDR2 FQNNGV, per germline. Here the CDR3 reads CASSLAGGAKNIQYF. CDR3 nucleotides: TGTGCCAGCAGCTTGGCAGGGGGAGCCAAAAACATTCAGTACTTC. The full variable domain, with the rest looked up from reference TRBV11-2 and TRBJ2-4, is EAGVAQSPRYKIIEKRQSVAFWCNPISGHATLYWYQQILGQGPKLLIQFQNNGVVDDSQLPKDRFSAERLKGVDSTLKIQPAKLEDSAVYLCASSLAGGAKNIQYFGAGTRLSVL.

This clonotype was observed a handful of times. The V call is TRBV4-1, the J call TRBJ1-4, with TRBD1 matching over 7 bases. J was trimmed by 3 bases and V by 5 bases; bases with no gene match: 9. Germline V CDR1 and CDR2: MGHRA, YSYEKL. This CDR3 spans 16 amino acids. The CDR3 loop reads CASSLRGQTSNEKLFF. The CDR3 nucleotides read TGCGCCAGCAGCTTACGGGGACAGACCTCTAATGAAAAACTGTTTTTT.

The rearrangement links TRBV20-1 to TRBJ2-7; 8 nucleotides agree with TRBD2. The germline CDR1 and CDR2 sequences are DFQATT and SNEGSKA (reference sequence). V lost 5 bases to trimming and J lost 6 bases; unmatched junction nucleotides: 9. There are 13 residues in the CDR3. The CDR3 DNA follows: TGCAGTGCTCACACCCTTCGGGAGGGCGAGCAGTACTTC. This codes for CSAHTLREGEQYF.

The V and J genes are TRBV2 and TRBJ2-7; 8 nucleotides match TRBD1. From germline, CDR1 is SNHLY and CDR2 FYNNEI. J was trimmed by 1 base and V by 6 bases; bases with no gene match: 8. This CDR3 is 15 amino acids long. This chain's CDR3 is CASRMGQEISYEQYF. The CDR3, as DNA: TGTGCCAGCAGGATGGGACAGGAGATATCCTACGAGCAGTACTTC.

CDR3 amino acids: CATSLRQSNQPQHF. As DNA, the CDR3 is TGTGCCACCTCACTGAGGCAGAGCAATCAGCCCCAGCATTTT. V is TRBV6-1 and J is TRBJ1-5; D gene uncertain. Germline V gene lookup returns CDR1 MNHNS and CDR2 SASEGT. Trimming cost V 10 bases and J 1 base, with 14 bases left between them. The CDR3 has 14 residues.

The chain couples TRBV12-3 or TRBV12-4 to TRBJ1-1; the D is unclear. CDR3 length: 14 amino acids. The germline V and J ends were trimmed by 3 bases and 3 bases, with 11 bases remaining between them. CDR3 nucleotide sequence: TGTGCCAGCAGTTTCGGGTTAGGTTACACTGAAGCTTTCTTT. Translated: CASSFGLGYTEAFF.

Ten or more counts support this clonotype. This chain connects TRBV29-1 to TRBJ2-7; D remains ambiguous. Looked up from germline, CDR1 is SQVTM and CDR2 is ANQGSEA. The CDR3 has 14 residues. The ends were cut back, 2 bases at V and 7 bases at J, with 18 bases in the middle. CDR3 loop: CSVEFAPGAPEQYF. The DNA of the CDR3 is TGCAGCGTTGAATTTGCTCCAGGAGCCCCTGAGCAGTACTTC.

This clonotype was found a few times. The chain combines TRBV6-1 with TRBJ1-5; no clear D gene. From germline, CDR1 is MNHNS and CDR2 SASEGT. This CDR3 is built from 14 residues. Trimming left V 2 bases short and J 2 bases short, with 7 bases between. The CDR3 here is CASSELRGNQPQHF. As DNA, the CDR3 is TGTGCCAGCAGTGAATTAAGGGGCAATCAGCCCCAGCATTTT.

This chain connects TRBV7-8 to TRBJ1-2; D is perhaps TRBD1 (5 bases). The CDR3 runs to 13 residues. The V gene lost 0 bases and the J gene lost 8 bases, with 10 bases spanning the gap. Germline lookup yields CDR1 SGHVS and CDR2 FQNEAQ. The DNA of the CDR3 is TGTGCCAGCAGCTTAGCCGGGGGGGAGGGCTACACCTTC. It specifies CASSLAGGEGYTF.

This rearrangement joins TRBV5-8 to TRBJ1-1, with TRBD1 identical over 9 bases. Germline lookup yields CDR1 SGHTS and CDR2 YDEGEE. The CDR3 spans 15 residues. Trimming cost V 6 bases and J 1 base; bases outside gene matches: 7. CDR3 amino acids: CASILTGGRNTEAFF. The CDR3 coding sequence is TGTGCCAGCATCCTAACAGGGGGCAGGAACACTGAAGCTTTCTTT.

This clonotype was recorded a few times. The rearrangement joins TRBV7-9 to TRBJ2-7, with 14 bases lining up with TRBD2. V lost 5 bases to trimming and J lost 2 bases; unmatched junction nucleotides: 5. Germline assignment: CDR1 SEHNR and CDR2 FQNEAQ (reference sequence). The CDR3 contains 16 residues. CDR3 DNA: TGTGCCAGCAGCGGGACTAGCGGGGGCCTAGCCTACGAGCAGTACTTC. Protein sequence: CASSGTSGGLAYEQYF.

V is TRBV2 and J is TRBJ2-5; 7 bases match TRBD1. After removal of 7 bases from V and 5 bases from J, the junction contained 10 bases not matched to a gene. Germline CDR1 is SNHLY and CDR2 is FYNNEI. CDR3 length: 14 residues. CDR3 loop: CASILEGGRETQYF. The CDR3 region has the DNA TGTGCCAGCATCCTCGAAGGGGGCCGGGAGACCCAGTACTTC. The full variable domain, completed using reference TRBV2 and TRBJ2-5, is EPEVTQTPSHQVTQMGQEVILRCVPISNHLYFYWYRQILGQKVEFLVSFYNNEISEKSEIFDDQFSVERPDGSNFTLKIRSTKLEDSAMYFCASILEGGRETQYFGPGTRLLVL.

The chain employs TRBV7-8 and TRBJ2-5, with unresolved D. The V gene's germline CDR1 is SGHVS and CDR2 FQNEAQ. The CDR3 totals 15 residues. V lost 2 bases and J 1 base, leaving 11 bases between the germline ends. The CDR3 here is CASSLSDGPQETQYF. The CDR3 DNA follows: TGTGCCAGCAGCTTATCAGACGGACCCCAAGAGACCCAGTACTTC. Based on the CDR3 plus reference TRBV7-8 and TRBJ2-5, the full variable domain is GAGVSQSPRYKVAKRGQDVALRCDPISGHVSLFWYQQALGQGPEFLTYFQNEAQLDKSGLPSDRFFAERPEGSVSTLKIQRTQQEDSAVYLCASSLSDGPQETQYFGPGTRLLVL.

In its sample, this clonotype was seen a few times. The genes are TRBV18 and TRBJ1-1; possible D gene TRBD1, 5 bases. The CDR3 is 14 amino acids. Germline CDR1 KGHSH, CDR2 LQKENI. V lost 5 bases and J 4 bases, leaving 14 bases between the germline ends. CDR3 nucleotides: TGTGCCAGCTCATCAGGGATCGGTGGCACTGAAGCTTTCTTT. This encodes CASSSGIGGTEAFF.

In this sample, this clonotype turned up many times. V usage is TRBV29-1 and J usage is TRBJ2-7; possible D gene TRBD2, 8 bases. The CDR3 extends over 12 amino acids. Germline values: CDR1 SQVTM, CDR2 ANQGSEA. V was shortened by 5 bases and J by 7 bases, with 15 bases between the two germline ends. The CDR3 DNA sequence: TGCAGCGTTTCGGGAGGGGGCCGGGAGCAGTACTTC. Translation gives CSVSGGGREQYF.

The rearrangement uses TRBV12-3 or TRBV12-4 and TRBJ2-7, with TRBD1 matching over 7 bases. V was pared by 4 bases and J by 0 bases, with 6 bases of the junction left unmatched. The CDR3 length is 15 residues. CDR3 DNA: TGTGCCAGCAGTTCCCGGGACAGCCACTCCTACGAGCAGTACTTC. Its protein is CASSSRDSHSYEQYF.

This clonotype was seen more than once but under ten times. The DNA for the CDR3 is TGCAGTGCGGGGGACAGCCACAATGAGCAGTTCTTC. It specifies CSAGDSHNEQFF. The chain employs TRBV20-1 and TRBJ2-1; TRBD1 agrees at 7 bases. V lost 6 bases to trimming and J lost 5 bases; unmatched junction nucleotides: 4. The germline CDR1 and CDR2 sequences are DFQATT and SNEGSKA (reference sequence). The CDR3 sequence is 12 residues long.

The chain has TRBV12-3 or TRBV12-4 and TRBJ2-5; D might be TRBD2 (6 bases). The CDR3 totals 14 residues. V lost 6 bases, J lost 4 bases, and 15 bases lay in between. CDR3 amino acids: CASRLGEAIETQYF. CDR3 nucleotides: TGTGCCAGCAGGCTGGGGGAGGCGATAGAGACCCAGTACTTC.

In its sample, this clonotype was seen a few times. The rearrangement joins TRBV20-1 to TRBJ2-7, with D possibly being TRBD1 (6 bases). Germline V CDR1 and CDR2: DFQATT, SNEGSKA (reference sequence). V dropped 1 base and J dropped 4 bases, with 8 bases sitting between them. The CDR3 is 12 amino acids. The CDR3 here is CSARGGHYEQYF. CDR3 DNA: TGCAGTGCTAGAGGGGGACATTACGAGCAGTACTTC.